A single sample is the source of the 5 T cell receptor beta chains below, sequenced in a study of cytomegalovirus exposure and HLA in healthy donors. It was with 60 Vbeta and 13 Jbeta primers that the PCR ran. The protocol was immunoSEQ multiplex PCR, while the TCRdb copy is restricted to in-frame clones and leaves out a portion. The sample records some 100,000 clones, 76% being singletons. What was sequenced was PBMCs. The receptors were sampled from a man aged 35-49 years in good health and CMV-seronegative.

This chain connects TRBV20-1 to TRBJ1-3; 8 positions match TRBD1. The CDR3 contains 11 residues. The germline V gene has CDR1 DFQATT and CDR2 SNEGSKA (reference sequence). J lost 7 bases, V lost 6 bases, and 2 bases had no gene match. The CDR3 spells CSARTGNTIYF. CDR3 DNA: TGCAGTGCAAGGACAGGGAACACCATATATTTT.

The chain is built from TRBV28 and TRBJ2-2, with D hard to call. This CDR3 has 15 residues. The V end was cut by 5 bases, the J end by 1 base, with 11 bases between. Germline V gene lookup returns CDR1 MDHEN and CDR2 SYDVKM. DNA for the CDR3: TGTGCCAGCAGTACCCGGTCGAAGAACACCGGGGAGCTGTTTTTT. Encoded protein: CASSTRSKNTGELFF. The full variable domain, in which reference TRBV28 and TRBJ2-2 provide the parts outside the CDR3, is DVKVTQSSRYLVKRTGEKVFLECVQDMDHENMFWYRQDPGLGLRLIYFSYDVKMKEKGDIPEGYSVSREKKERFSLILESASTNQTSMYLCASSTRSKNTGELFFGEGSRLTVL.

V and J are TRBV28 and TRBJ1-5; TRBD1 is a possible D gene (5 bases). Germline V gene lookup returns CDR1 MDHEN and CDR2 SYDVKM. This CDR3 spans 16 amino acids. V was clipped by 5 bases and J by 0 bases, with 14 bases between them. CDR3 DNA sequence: TGTGCCAGCAGTCCCTCGGGGCGGGATAGCAATCAGCCCCAGCATTTT. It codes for CASSPSGRDSNQPQHF.

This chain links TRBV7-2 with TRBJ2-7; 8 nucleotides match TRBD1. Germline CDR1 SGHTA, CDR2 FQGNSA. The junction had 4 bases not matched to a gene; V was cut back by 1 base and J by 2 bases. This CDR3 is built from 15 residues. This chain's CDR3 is CASSLGDRSTYEQYF. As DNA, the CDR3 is TGTGCCAGCAGCTTAGGGGACAGGAGCACCTACGAGCAGTACTTC.

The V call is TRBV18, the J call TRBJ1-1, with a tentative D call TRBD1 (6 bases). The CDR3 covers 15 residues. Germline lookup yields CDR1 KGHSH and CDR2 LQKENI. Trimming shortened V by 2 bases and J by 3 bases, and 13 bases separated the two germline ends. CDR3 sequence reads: CASSPYAGADTEAFF. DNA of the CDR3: TGTGCCAGCTCACCATACGCAGGGGCCGACACTGAAGCTTTCTTT.